The TCR beta chain under discussion was sequenced for a study of cytomegalovirus exposure and HLA in healthy donors. Study outcomes and limitations: While the bulk of TCR sequences proved rare, some public TCRs turned up in many donors. A list of approximately 160 TCR beta chains associated with cytomegalovirus was given.

Clones were read by immunoSEQ multiplex PCR, and TCRdb kept only the in-frame ones, dropping some. The table shows 60,000 or so clones, with roughly 90% occurring only once. CDR3 size: 12 residues. Germline V gene sequence: CDR1 SGHAT, CDR2 FQNNGV. With V trimmed by 5 bases and J by 16 bases, 10 bases remained unmatched. Details on this clone: Antigen: not known.

Donors were drawn from the approximately 130-subject validation cohort, separate from the roughly 670-subject first cohort. The receptor was isolated from a man aged 18 to 29 in good health and CMV-seronegative. The material sequenced was PBMCs. The chain carries TRBV11-2 and TRBJ2-1, with TRBD1 identical over 8 bases. CDR3 DNA: TGTGCCAGCAGCGGGCAGGGGGCGAGTGAATTCTTC. Amino acids: CASSGQGASEFF.